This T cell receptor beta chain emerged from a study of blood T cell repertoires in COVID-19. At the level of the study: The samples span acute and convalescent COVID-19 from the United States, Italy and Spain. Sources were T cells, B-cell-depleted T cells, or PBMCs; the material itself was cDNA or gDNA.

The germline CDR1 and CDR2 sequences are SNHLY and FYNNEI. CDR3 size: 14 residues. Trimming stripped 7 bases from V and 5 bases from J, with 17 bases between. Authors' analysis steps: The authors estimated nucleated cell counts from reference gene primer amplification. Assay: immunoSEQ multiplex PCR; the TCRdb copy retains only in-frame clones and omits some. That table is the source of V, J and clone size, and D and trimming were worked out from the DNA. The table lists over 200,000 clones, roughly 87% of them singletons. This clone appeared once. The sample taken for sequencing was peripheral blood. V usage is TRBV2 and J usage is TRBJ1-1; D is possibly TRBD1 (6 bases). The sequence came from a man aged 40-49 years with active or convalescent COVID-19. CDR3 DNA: TGTGCCAGCAACCAGGGGCTCCTCAAGACTGAAGCTTTCTTT. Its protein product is CASNQGLLKTEAFF.